The 8 T cell receptor beta chains given below trace back to one sample, sequenced in a study of technical replicates of blood from a few donors (dated by TCRdb to about 2017). The library was made by the immunoSEQ multiplex PCR assay. The table was pulled from immuneACCESS by TCRdb, which kept in-frame rearrangements only. Such tables lose some clones; where checked, under half of the loss comes from unresolved V genes, and the rest has no known cause. This sample is represented by under 75,000 clones; 80% to 95% of them were singletons. The ten largest clones add up to 3.5% to 5.5% of the sample. Sequencing was performed on PBMCs. These receptor sequences come from a human donor in good health. Some clones in this sample may be carry-over from other donors' samples.

The rearrangement joins TRBV21-1 to TRBJ2-7; the D call in the table, TRBD1, was not verified against the DNA. TRBV21-1 is recorded as a pseudogene. The CDR3 is made up of 14 amino acids. The CDR3 reads CASSNGQDSYEQYF. The CDR3 region has the DNA TGTGCCAGCAGCAACGGACAGGACTCCTACGAGCAGTACTTC.

The rearrangement uses TRBV4-1 and TRBJ2-2; 8 bases are shared with TRBD2. Germline V gene sequence: CDR1 MGHRA, CDR2 YSYEKL. Trimming cost V 4 bases and J 5 bases; bases outside gene matches: 9. The CDR3 spans 16 residues. Written as DNA, the CDR3 is TGCGCCAGCAGCCCTCGGGATAGCGGGGAAACCGGGGAGCTGTTTTTT. Its protein product is CASSPRDSGETGELFF.

The J gene is TRBJ2-5, the V gene TRBV7-6; weak D call: TRBD1 (5 bases). This CDR3 spans 12 amino acids. Germline V lookup: CDR1 SGHVS, CDR2 FNYEAQ. Deletions cut 5 bases from V and 6 bases from J, with 10 bases between. The CDR3 DNA follows: TGTGCCAGCAGCCCCCCAGGGCAGACCCAGTACTTC. It codes for CASSPPGQTQYF.

The rearrangement uses TRBV2 and TRBJ2-7; D is ambiguous. The CDR3 consists of 12 residues. The V and J ends lost 4 bases and 0 bases respectively, with 4 bases between them. The germline CDR1 and CDR2 sequences are SNHLY and FYNNEI. The chain's CDR3 is CASSVLSYEQYF. The DNA for the CDR3 is TGTGCCAGCAGTGTCCTCTCCTACGAGCAGTACTTC.

In DNA, the CDR3 is TGTGCCAGCAGTTCGCCGCTAGGCGTCATCTATGGCTACACCTTC. It yields the protein CASSSPLGVIYGYTF. The rearrangement uses TRBV6-1 and TRBJ1-2; no firm D call. The length of the CDR3 is 15 residues. V shed 5 bases and J shed 4 bases, with 17 bases lying between them. Germline CDR1 is MNHNS and CDR2 is SASEGT.

The chain carries TRBV4-2 and TRBJ2-5; perhaps TRBD2 as D (7 bases). The CDR3 contains 17 residues. Trimming cost V 3 bases and J 3 bases, with 20 bases left between them. CDR1 and CDR2 from the germline V gene are LGHNA and YNFKEQ. CDR3 in amino acids: CASSHGGLRPEEETQYF. The CDR3 nucleotides read TGTGCCAGCAGCCACGGGGGGCTACGCCCCGAAGAAGAGACCCAGTACTTC.

The gene calls are TRBV5-1 and TRBJ2-7; 7 bases line up with TRBD1. Germline CDR1 and CDR2: SGHRS and YFSETQ. Trimming took 1 base from V and 1 from J; bases not matched to a gene: 5. The CDR3 runs to 15 residues. CDR3 sequence reads: CASSLLRGLSYEQYF. The CDR3 nucleotides read TGCGCCAGCAGCTTGCTGAGGGGGCTTTCCTACGAGCAGTACTTC.

The chain has TRBV4-3 and TRBJ2-3, with 10 bases identical to TRBD2. Germline trimming cut 5 bases from V and 4 bases from J; bases unmatched to any gene: 6. The length of the CDR3 is 15 residues. Germline-derived CDR1 and CDR2 are LGHNA and YSLEER. CDR3 nucleotide sequence: TGCGCCAGCAGCTATACTAGCGGGACTGCAGATACGCAGTATTTT. Its translation is CASSYTSGTADTQYF.